This TCR beta chain was recovered during a study of blood T cell repertoires in COVID-19 (dated by TCRdb to about 2020). General notes on the study: The collaborator samples originated in the United States, Italy and Spain and spanned the acute and convalescent phases of COVID-19. The material from the prospective study consisted of cDNA or gDNA derived from T cells, B-cell-depleted T cells, or PBMCs. The dataset comprised deeply sampled blood TCRbeta repertoires from subjects exposed to, actively infected with, or recovered from COVID-19. The repertoires were made available in a free public database intended to serve as a resource for research on the immune response to SARS-CoV-2. The samples were drawn from two sources: the first 160 participants of the ongoing ImmuneRACE study, and fewer than 1,500 subjects contributed by 6 global collaborators. Nearly every sample came with metadata listing a de-identified subject ID, COVID-19 status, age in years and sex. Where available, HLA class I and class II types were taken from metadata supplied by the sample provider and were not determined by assay-based typing. Points the paper makes about the study in general: The quantity of clinical and demographic metadata differed by source and by participant and was supplied without curation.

Details on this clone: Its antigen remains undetermined. No much larger clone is present one base from it, and per-base qualities are unavailable.

Reading the germline V gene (reference sequence) gives CDR1 LNHDA and CDR2 SQIVND. Spanning cysteine to phenylalanine, the CDR3 consists of 12 amino acids. The DNA shown is the 36-base CDR3, in frame from base 1. V ends up 3 bases short and J 12 bases short, with an unmatched junction base count of 7. At one collaborating source in Seattle, patients were enrolled during active infection and were followed longitudinally through the course of disease. Each collaborating institution followed its own protocols to collect whole blood in K2EDTA tubes. For TCRbeta analysis, collaborators shipped samples in one of three forms: frozen whole blood, isolated PBMCs, or DNA extracted from either of those sample types. TCRbeta CDR3 regions were amplified from genomic DNA by means of the immunoSEQ Assay, a bias-controlled multiplex PCR. Under the source paper's analysis protocol: Within the assay, amplification of reference gene primers was used to estimate how many nucleated cells each sample contained. To quantify the absolute abundance of each unique TCRbeta CDR3 rearrangement, sequence reads were collapsed and filtered. For each sample, productive Simpson clonality was calculated as the square root of Simpson's diversity index over productive rearrangements. Sourced from immuneACCESS, this table was stored by TCRdb with only in-frame sequences that have V and J called. A share of the clones is absent; for the studies checked, an unresolved V gene accounts for under half, and the remainder has no known explanation. That table gives V, J and clone size, and the DNA gave D and trimming. Within this sample are 200,000 to 250,000 clones, with roughly four fifths of them counted one time only. The ten largest clones add up to roughly 7.6% of the sample.

The chain is made from TRBV19 and TRBJ1-1; 7 nucleotides in the junction match TRBD1. This TCR derives from a woman of 80 years or more with COVID-19, enrolled during active disease. Sequenced sample: peripheral blood. The CDR3 amino acid sequence is: CASSIPGGWTFF. The nucleotides are TGTGCCAGTAGTATTCCAGGGGGGTGGACTTTCTTT.